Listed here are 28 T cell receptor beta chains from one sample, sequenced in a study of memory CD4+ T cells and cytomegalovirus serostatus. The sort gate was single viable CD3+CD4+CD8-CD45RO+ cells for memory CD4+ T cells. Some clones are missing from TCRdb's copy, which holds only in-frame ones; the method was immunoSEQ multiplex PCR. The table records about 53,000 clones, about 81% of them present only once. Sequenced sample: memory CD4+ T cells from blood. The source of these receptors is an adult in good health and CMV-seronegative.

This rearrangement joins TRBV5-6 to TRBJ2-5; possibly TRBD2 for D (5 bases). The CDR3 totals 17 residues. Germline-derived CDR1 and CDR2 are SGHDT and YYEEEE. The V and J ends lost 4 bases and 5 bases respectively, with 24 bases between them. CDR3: CASSKITTRVGGETQYF. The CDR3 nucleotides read TGTGCCAGCAGCAAAATAACGACCCGGGTTGGCGGGGAGACCCAGTACTTC.

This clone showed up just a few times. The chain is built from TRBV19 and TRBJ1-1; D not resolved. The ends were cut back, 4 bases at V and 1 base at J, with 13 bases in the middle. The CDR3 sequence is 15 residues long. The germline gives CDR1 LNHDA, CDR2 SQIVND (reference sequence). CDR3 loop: CASSNSGRRNTEAFF. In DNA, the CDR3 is TGTGCCAGTAGTAACTCTGGACGGAGGAACACTGAAGCTTTCTTT.

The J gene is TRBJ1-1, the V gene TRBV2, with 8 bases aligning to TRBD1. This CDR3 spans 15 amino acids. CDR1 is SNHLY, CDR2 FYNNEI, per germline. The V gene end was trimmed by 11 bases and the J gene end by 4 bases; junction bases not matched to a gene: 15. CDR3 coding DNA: TGTGCCGACTTCGGACAGGGCCTTTCGGGCACTGAAGCTTTCTTT. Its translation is CADFGQGLSGTEAFF.

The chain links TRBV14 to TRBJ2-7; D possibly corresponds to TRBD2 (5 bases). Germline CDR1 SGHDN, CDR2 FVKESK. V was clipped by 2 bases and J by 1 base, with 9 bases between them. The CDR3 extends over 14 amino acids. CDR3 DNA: TGTGCCAGCAGCCAAAGGACTTATTCCTACGAGCAGTACTTC. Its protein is CASSQRTYSYEQYF.

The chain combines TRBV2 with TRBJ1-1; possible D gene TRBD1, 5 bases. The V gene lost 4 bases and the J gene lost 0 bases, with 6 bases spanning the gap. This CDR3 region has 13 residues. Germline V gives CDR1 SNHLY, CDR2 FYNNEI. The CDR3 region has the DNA TGTGCCAGCAGTGGACAGATGAACACTGAAGCTTTCTTT. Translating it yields CASSGQMNTEAFF.

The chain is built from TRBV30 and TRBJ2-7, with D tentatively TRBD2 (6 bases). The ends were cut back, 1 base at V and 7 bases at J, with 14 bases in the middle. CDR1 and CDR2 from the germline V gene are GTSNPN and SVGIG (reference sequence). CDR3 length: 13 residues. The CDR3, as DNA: TGTGCCTGGAGTGGGTCGCGGGATAGGGAGCAGTACTTC. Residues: CAWSGSRDREQYF.

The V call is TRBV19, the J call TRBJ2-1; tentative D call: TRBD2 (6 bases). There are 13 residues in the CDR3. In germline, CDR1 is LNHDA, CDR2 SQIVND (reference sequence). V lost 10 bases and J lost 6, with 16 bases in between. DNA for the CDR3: TGTGCCACCGCCCGTGGGCGGGGCAATGAGCAGTTCTTC. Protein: CATARGRGNEQFF.

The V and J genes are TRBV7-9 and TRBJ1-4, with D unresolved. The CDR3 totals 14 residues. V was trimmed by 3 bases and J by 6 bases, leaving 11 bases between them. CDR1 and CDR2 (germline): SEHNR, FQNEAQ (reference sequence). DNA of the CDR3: TGTGCCAGCAGCTTGAGGGAAGTCGATGAAAAACTGTTTTTT. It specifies CASSLREVDEKLFF.

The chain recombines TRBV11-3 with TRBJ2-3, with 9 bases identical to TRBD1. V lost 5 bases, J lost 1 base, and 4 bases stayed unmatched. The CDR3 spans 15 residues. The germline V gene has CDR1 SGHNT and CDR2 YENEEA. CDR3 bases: TGTGCCAGCAGCCAACAGGGGGCTGGCACAGATACGCAGTATTTT. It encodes CASSQQGAGTDTQYF.

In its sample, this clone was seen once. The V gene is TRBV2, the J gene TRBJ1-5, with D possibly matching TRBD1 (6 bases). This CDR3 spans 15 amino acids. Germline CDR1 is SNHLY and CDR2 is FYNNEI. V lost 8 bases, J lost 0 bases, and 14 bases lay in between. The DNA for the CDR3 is TGTGCCAGCTGCCGGGACACCTTTAGCAATCAGCCCCAGCATTTT. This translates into CASCRDTFSNQPQHF.

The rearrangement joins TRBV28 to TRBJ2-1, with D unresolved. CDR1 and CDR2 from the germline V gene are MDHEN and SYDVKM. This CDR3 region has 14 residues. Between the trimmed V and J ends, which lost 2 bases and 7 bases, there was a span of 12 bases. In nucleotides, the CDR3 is TGTGCCAGCAGTTTAAATCTAGTAGTTAATGAGCAGTTCTTC. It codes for CASSLNLVVNEQFF.

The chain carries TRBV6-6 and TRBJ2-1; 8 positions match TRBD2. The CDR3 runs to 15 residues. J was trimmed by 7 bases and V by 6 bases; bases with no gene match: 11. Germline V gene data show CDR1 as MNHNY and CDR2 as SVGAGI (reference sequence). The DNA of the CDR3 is TGTGCCAGCAGGATACGAGCGGGAGACCGGAATGAGCAGTTCTTC. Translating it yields CASRIRAGDRNEQFF.

CDR3 sequence: CASSYDGSQGTQYF. The CDR3 DNA is TGCGCCAGCAGCTACGACGGAAGTCAAGGTACGCAGTATTTT. This chain uses TRBV5-1 with TRBJ2-3; the D is unclear. Trimming took 3 bases from V and 8 from J, leaving 16 bases between them. The CDR3 consists of 14 residues. Germline lookup yields CDR1 SGHRS and CDR2 YFSETQ.

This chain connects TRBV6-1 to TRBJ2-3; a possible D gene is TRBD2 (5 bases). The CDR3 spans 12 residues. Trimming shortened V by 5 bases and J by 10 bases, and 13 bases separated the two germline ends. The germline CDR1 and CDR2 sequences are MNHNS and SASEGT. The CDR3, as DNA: TGTGCCAGCAGTTCCTTAGCGCCATCGCAGTATTTT. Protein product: CASSSLAPSQYF.

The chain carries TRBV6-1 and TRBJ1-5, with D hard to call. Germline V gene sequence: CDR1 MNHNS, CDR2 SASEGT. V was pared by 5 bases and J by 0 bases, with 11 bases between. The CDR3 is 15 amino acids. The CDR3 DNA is TGTGCCAGCAGTCCCGACGGGGTTAGCAATCAGCCCCAGCATTTT. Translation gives CASSPDGVSNQPQHF.

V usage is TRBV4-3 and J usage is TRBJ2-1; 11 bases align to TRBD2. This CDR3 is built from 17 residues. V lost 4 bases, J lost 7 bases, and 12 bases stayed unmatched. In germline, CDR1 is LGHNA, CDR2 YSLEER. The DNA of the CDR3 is TGCGCCAGCAGCCGAGGCACCGGGACTAGCGGACAAAATGAGCAGTTCTTC. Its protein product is CASSRGTGTSGQNEQFF.

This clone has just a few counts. CDR3: CASSLIVVSRRSSYEQYF. Written as DNA, the CDR3 is TGCGCCAGCAGCTTGATTGTTGTAAGCCGACGGAGCTCCTACGAGCAGTACTTC. This chain links TRBV5-1 with TRBJ2-7; no clear D gene. CDR3 length equals 18 residues. Deletions cut 1 base from V and 0 bases from J, with 20 bases between. Germline lookup yields CDR1 SGHRS and CDR2 YFSETQ.

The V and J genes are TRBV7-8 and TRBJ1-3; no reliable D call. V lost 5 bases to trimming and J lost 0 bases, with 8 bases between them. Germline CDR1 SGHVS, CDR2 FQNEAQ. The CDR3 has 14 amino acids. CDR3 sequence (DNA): TGTGCCAGCAGCCGACAAAGCTCTGGAAACACCATATATTTT. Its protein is CASSRQSSGNTIYF.

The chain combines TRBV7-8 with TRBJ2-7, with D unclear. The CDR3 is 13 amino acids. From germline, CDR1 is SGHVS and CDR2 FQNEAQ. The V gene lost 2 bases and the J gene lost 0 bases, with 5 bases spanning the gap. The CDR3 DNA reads TGTGCCAGCAGCTTACAAGTCTCCTACGAGCAGTACTTC. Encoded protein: CASSLQVSYEQYF.

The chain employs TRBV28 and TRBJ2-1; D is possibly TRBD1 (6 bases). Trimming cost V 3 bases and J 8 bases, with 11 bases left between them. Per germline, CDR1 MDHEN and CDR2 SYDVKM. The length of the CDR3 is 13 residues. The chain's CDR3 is CASSFPGAHEQFF. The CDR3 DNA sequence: TGTGCCAGCAGTTTCCCAGGGGCCCATGAGCAGTTCTTC.

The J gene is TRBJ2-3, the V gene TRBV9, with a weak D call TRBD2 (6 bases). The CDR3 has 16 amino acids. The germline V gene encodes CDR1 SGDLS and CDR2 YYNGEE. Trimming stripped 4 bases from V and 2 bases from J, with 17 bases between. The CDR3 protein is CASSPGVPKPTDTQYF. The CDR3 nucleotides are TGTGCCAGCAGCCCGGGGGTACCCAAACCCACAGATACGCAGTATTTT.

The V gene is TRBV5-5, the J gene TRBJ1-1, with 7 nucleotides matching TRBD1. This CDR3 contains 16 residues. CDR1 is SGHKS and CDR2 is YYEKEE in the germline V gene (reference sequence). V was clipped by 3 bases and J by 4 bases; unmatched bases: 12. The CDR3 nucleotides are TGTGCCAGCAGCTCCCACGTGGGGGCAGGGGGCACTGAAGCTTTCTTT. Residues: CASSSHVGAGGTEAFF. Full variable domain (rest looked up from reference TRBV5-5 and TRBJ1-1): DAGVTQSPTHLIKTRGQQVTLRCSPISGHKSVSWYQQVLGQGPQFIFQYYEKEERGRGNFPDRFSARQFPNYSSELNVNALLLGDSALYLCASSSHVGAGGTEAFFGQGTRLTVV.

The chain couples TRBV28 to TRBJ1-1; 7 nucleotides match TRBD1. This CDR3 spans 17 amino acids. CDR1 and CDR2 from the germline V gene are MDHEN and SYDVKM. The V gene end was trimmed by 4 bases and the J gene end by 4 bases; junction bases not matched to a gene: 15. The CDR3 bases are TGTGCCAGCAGTTCAATCGTCACAGGGGACTTGGGCACTGAAGCTTTCTTT. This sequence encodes CASSSIVTGDLGTEAFF.

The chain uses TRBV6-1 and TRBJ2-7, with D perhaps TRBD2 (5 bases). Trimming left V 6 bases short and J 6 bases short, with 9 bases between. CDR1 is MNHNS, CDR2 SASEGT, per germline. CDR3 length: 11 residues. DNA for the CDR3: TGTGCCAGCAGAGTCGGAGGCGAGCAGTACTTC. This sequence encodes CASRVGGEQYF.

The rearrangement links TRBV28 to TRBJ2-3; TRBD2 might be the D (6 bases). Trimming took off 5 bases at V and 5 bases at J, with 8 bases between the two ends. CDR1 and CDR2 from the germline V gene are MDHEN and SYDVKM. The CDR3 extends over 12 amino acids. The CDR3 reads CASSRLGDTQYF. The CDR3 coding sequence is TGTGCCAGCAGTAGACTAGGAGATACGCAGTATTTT. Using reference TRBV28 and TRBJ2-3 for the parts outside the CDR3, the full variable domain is DVKVTQSSRYLVKRTGEKVFLECVQDMDHENMFWYRQDPGLGLRLIYFSYDVKMKEKGDIPEGYSVSREKKERFSLILESASTNQTSMYLCASSRLGDTQYFGPGTRLTVL.

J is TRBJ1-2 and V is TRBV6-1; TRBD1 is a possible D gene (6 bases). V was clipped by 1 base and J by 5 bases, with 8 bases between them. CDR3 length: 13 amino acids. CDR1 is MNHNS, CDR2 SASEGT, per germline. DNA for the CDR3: TGTGCCAGCAGTGAAGACAGGGCTTATGGCTACACCTTC. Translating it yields CASSEDRAYGYTF.

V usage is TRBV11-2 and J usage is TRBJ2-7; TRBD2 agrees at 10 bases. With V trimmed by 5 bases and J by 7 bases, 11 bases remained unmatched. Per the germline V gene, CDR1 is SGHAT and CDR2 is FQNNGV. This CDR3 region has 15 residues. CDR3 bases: TGTGCCAGCAGCCCTCGGACTAGCGGTGAACTAGAGCAGTACTTC. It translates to CASSPRTSGELEQYF.

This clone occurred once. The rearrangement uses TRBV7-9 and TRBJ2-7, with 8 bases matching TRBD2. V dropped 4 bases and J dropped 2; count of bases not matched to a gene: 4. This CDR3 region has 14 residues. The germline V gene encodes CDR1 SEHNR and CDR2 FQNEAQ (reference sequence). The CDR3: CASSSLLAAYEQYF. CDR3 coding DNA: TGTGCCAGCAGCTCCTTACTAGCGGCCTACGAGCAGTACTTC.